This T cell receptor beta chain is from a study of cytomegalovirus exposure and HLA in healthy donors (dated by TCRdb to 2016 to 2017). As for the study more broadly: In an earlier analysis of approximately 500 of the donors, roughly 300 Gb of sequence data and some 100 million unique TCR beta sequences from 180 million or so T cells were reported. An early release that covered about 600 HLA-typed donors contained about 300 gigabases of sequencing data and 70 million to 100 million unique TCR sequences. Of the 300 to 500 genotyped donors, over 80% were placed in the genetic ancestry cluster associated with self-reported Caucasian donors. The study aimed to test whether signatures of past pathogen exposure could be identified by cataloging public T cell receptors. Using immunosequencing, the study profiled T cell repertoires from fewer than 700 subjects and related those repertoires to cytomegalovirus serostatus. A separate validation cohort of 90 to 150 different subjects was used in addition to the approximately 700-subject first cohort. High-throughput TCR immunosequencing, statistical association of individual TCRs with disease status, and machine learning were combined to predict cytomegalovirus infection status. To study patterns of TCR occurrence, a later analysis re-analyzed previously published TCR beta repertoires from around 700 donors and added high-resolution HLA genotyping. Rather than using new phenotypic data, the later analysis identified candidate immune exposures from TCR beta sequences and from how often those sequences occurred across donors. In an earlier analysis of 500 to 650 of the donors, high-throughput TCR beta sequencing was used to judge whether each TCR beta V gene segment behaved as functional or pseudogenic. Donor age, sex, ethnicity and CMV serostatus were compiled together with the repertoire data. A later genetic analysis used genome-wide SNP genotypes for about 60% of the roughly 670 donors, treating that subset as a discovery cohort. Every discovery cohort repertoire had been produced on one sequencing platform. HLA typing included class I and class II loci at four-digit resolution. The number of donors typed differed by locus, with roughly 620-640 for A, B, C, DRB1 and DQB1, over 500 for DQA1, approximately 570 for DPA1, and around 460 for DPB1. A handful of DR-DQ haplotypes were handled as single units for association and clustering because linkage in the cohort was strong. On average, roughly 250,000 unique TCR beta nucleotide sequences were sequenced per donor among 350 to 400 genotyped donors of the cohort, with 15% to 20% of those sequences being non-productive. The full study reports these points: Correlated functional status among segregating V segments might be attributable to linkage disequilibrium, but an unknown experimental factor could not be ruled out. An association between a missense DCLRE1C variant and V-gene and J-gene trimming of TCR beta chains was found in a later genetic analysis and replicated in an independent cohort. A later analysis found that HLA-associated TCR beta chains were more clonally expanded and had lower generation probabilities than equally common non-associated chains. According to a later analysis, TCR association rates differed among HLA loci, with DRB1 alleles showing the most associated TCRs and HLA-C alleles showing the fewest. A further reported finding was that TCR beta sequences accurately predicted the HLA-A and HLA-B alleles for most subjects in the first cohort. A later analysis associated 16,951 TCR beta sequences with specific HLA alleles at a false discovery rate of 0.05. Only TCR beta chains were sequenced in this cohort, and the absence of alpha or paired-chain data limited detectable features. Several of the top co-occurrence clusters appeared to be linked to parvovirus B19, influenza, CMV and Epstein-Barr virus, according to a later analysis. Because counts were too low, fewer than 20 rarely observed V segments, including chromosome 9 orphons, were excluded from the earlier analysis of fewer than 650 of the donors. Some IMGT-functional V segments, including TRBV6-2 and TRBV6-3, could not be told apart with the 87-base-pair reads, so those segments were excluded. When HLA alleles, especially DR and DQ, strongly co-occurred, TCR associations were difficult to assign to individual alleles. In an earlier analysis of more than 450 of the donors, most TCR beta V segments were observed in productive rearrangements about 87% or about 30% of the time, broadly matching IMGT annotations. A later genetic analysis reported fewer N-insertions in productive TCRs among donors in an Asian-associated ancestry cluster than the roughly 700-donor mean. Most TCR sequences were seen in very few donors, while some public TCRs were found in many individuals. The sequencing pipeline was judged likely to have produced a cluster of highly shared sequence variants as a technical artifact. Cytomegalovirus status was reported to be diagnosed by the classifier with high specificity and sensitivity in both the original and validation cohorts. HLA typing was unavailable for some donors at each locus, so association tests used only the typed subset. A total of fewer than 200 TCR beta chains were listed by the study as associated with cytomegalovirus. The only immune exposure information available for the cohort was CMV serostatus. A later analysis found that most CMV-associated TCR beta chains appeared HLA-restricted, with HLA associations seemingly driven largely by CMV exposure. Three of the identified cytomegalovirus-associated TCR beta chains were confirmed in vitro to be specific for cytomegalovirus antigens. According to the authors, the approach could potentially be generalized to other disease states and immunological phenotypes. The presence/absence analyses assumed that sequencing depth was roughly uniform across donors, and that assumption may not be true.

Reading from cysteine to phenylalanine, the CDR3 counts 18 amino acids. The retained sequence is limited to the CDR3, 54 bases, with the frame set at the first base. After removal of 1 base from V and 5 bases from J, the junction retains 11 bases not matched to a gene. The germline V gene encodes CDR1 SGHVS and CDR2 FQNEAQ. Of note for this clone: Its antigen is currently not known. No much larger clone is present one base from it, and per-base qualities are unavailable.

In total, 600 or so healthy bone marrow donors made up the cohort. Cohort members were all nominally healthy when sampled, although unrecorded immune exposures were likely present. The donor was CMV seropositive and was included in the group of 250 to 300 seropositive cohort members. Every donor gave a peripheral blood sample, and the peripheral blood mononuclear cells from that sample were used for TCR beta sequencing. Genomic DNA extraction from the blood cell samples was performed with the Qiagen DNeasy Blood Extraction Kit. Library preparation used the immunoSEQ multiplex PCR assay. A mixture of 60 forward primers for TCR Vbeta segments and 13 reverse primers for TCR Jbeta segments was used in the multiplex PCR. The CDR3 region of rearranged TCR beta genes was amplified from genomic DNA with a multiplex PCR assay. On the Illumina HiSeq System, the amplified TCR beta libraries were sequenced as 87-base-pair reads. As for the authors' bioinformatics: A later analysis counted about 82 million unique TCR beta chains across the 550 to 700 repertoires, and some 12 million of these chains were shared by at least two donors. To remove PCR and sequencing errors, raw reads were error-corrected and collapsed into unique sequences using a nearest-neighbor algorithm that merged closely related sequences. Alignment of CDR3 sequences to IMGT reference sequences was used to assign V, D and J gene segments. For a sequence to be retained, a match of at least six nucleotides was required to both a V gene segment and a J gene segment. Rearrangements were called productive when the CDR3 lacked stop codons and stayed in frame with V and J; all others were non-productive. Following IMGT convention, CDR3 was defined as the stretch from the second conserved V-encoded cysteine up to the conserved J-encoded phenylalanine. In an earlier analysis of approximately 590 of the donors, sequences lacking an unambiguous match to a single V gene segment were excluded. An earlier analysis of around 600 of the donors classified V segments as functional when productive rearrangements were above 56.7% and as segregating when the standard deviation between donors was above 5%. A statistical classification framework was built to diagnose cytomegalovirus status from the catalog of TCR beta chain sequences. In a later analysis, V and J genes were assigned by comparing TCR nucleotide sequences against IMGT/GENE-DB human TR gene sequences. A later analysis assigned CDR3 sequences and most-parsimonious VDJ recombination scenarios with the TCRdist pipeline. In a later analysis, each TCR beta chain was defined by its CDR3 amino acid sequence together with its V-gene family, and reads without a unique V-gene family were excluded. To address suspected cross-contamination and a sequencing artifact, a later analysis removed 550 to 750 highly shared, low-generation-probability nucleotide sequences. In a later analysis, a clonal expansion index was calculated for each public chain from normalized within-repertoire ranks of inferred template counts. A later analysis computed generation probabilities with a VDJ recombination model fitted to out-of-frame rearrangements, and checked the results against IGoR. Hypergeometric tests were used in a later analysis to score TCR-TCR, TCR-HLA and TCR-CMV co-occurrence, with a repertoire-size bias correction applied to the TCR pairs. To estimate false discovery rates, a later analysis permuted the HLA or CMV assignments 20 times. In a later analysis, co-occurring TCRs were grouped with DBSCAN, and TCRdist sequence similarity was added when clustering was performed within HLA-allele-positive subsets. Repertoires with fewer than 30,000 or more than 120,000 public chains, plus five repertoires with anomalous nucleotide sharing, were excluded from co-occurrence clustering. TCRdb carries this immuneACCESS record with in-frame sequences only. Its versions omit some clonotypes, under half of them owing to an unresolved V gene in the studies checked, with the rest unexplained. D and trimming come from the DNA, and the V and J calls and clone size come from that table. The table for this sample lists 130,000 or so clones; 73% of them were counted only once. The ten largest clones capture approximately 2.1% of the sample.

The specimen was PBMCs. The sequence was collected from a woman aged 35 to 49 in good health and CMV-seropositive. The receptor chain draws on TRBV7-8 and TRBJ2-5; 12 middle bases align to TRBD2. The CDR3 corresponds to CASSLGLAGGRFKETQYF. The DNA is TGTGCCAGCAGCTTAGGGCTAGCGGGGGGGAGATTTAAGGAGACCCAGTACTTC. With the portions outside the CDR3 filled from the reference TRBV7-8 and TRBJ2-5 genes, the complete variable region becomes GAGVSQSPRYKVAKRGQDVALRCDPISGHVSLFWYQQALGQGPEFLTYFQNEAQLDKSGLPSDRFFAERPEGSVSTLKIQRTQQEDSAVYLCASSLGLAGGRFKETQYFGPGTRLLVL.